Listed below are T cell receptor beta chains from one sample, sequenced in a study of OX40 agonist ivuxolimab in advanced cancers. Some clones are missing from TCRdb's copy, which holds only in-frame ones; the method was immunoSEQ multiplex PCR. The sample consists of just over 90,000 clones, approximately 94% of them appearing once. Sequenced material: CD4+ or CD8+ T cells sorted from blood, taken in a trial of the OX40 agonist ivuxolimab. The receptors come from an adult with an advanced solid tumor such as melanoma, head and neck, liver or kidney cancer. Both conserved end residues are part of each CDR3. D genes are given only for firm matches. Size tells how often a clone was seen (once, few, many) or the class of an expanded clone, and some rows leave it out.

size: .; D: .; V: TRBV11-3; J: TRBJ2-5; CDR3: CASSLDGETQYF; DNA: TGTGCCAGCAGCTTAGACGGAGAGACCCAGTACTTC
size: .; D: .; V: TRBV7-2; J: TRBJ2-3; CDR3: CASSLEWGTHYTDTQYF; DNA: TGTGCCAGCAGCTTAGAATGGGGGACACATTACACAGATACGCAGTATTTT
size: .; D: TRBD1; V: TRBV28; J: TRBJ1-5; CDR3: CASSPTGVRNQPQHF; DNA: TGTGCCAGCAGTCCAACAGGGGTACGCAATCAGCCCCAGCATTTT
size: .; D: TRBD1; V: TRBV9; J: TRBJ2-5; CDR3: CASSEETGVETQYF; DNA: TGTGCCAGCAGCGAGGAGACAGGGGTAGAGACCCAGTACTTC
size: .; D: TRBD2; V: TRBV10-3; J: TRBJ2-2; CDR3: CAISGLGTSGVENTGELFF; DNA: TGTGCCATCAGCGGCCTCGGGACTAGCGGAGTAGAGAACACCGGGGAGCTGTTTTTT
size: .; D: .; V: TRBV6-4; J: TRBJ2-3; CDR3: CASSDLLWRDSHTDTQYF; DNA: TGTGCCAGCAGTGACCTTCTATGGCGGGACTCACATACGGATACGCAGTATTTT
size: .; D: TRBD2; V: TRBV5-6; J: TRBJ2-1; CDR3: CASSPPTSGGPYNEQFF; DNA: TGTGCCAGCAGCCCCCCGACTAGCGGGGGTCCCTACAATGAGCAGTTCTTC
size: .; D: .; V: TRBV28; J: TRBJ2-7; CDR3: CASSLTGTYEQYF; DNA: TGTGCCAGCAGTTTGACAGGAACCTACGAGCAGTACTTC
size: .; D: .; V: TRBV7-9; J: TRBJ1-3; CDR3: CASSLGTSASGNTIYF; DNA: TGTGCCAGCAGCTTAGGGACATCTGCCTCTGGAAACACCATATATTTT
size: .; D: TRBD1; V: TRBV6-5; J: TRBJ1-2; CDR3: CASSLLSTGGYGYTF; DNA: TGTGCCAGCAGTTTACTATCGACAGGGGGCTATGGCTACACCTTC
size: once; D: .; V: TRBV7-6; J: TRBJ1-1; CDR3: CASSLELFTEAFF; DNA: TGTGCCAGCAGCTTAGAGCTTTTCACTGAAGCTTTCTTT
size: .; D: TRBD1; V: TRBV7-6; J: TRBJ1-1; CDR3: CASSLPTGGSTEAFF; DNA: TGTGCCAGCAGCCTCCCGACAGGGGGGAGCACTGAAGCTTTCTTT
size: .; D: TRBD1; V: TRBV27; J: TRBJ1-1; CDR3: CASSRTGANTEAFF; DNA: TGTGCCAGCAGTCGGACAGGGGCTAACACTGAAGCTTTCTTT
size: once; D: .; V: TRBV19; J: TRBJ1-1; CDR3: CASSIWVSGMNTEAFF; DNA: TGTGCCAGTAGTATATGGGTCTCTGGGATGAACACTGAAGCTTTCTTT
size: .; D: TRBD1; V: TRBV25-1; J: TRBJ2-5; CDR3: CASRRQGVQETQYF; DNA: TGTGCCAGCAGGAGGCAGGGGGTTCAAGAGACCCAGTACTTC
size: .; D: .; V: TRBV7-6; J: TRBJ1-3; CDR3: CASSPPTGLLSGNTIYF; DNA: TGTGCCAGCAGCCCCCCGACAGGCCTACTCTCTGGAAACACCATATATTTT
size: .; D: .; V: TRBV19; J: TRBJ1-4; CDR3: CASSTPRGATNEKLFF; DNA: TGTGCCAGTAGTACCCCGCGTGGTGCAACTAATGAAAAACTGTTTTTT
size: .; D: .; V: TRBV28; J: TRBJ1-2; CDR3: CASSLSGGSGGCTF; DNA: TGTGCCAGCAGTTTATCGGGCGGTTCGGGGGGCTGCACCTTC
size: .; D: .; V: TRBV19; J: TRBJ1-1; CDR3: CASQEIPMNTEAFF; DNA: TGTGCCAGCCAAGAGATCCCCATGAACACTGAAGCTTTCTTT
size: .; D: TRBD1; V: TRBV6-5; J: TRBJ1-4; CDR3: CASSPTGEGEKLFF; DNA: TGTGCCAGCAGTCCAACAGGGGAGGGTGAAAAACTGTTTTTT
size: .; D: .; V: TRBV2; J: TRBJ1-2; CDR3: CASSGRQRRANYGYTF; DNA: TGTGCCAGCAGTGGGAGGCAGAGAAGAGCTAACTATGGCTACACCTTC
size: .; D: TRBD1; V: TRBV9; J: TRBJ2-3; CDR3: CASSVGQGAGDTQYF; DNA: TGTGCCAGCAGCGTAGGTCAGGGGGCGGGTGATACGCAGTATTTT
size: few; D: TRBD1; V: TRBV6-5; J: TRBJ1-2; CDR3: CASSYSVGGWGYTF; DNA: TGTGCCAGCAGTTACTCGGTAGGGGGCTGGGGCTACACCTTC
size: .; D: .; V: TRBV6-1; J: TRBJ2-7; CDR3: CASSEWSAMVTYEQYF; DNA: TGTGCCAGCAGTGAATGGAGTGCCATGGTTACCTACGAGCAGTACTTC
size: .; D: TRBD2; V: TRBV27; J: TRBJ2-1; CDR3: CASRKGTSEYNEQFF; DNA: TGTGCCAGCAGGAAAGGGACTAGCGAGTACAATGAGCAGTTCTTC
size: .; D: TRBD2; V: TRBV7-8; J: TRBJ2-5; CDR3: CASSLPGLAGETQYF; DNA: TGTGCCAGCAGCTTACCGGGTCTAGCGGGAGAGACCCAGTACTTC
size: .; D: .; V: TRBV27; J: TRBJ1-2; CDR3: CASRSLGGNFYGYTF; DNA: TGTGCCAGCAGGTCCCTTGGGGGAAACTTCTATGGCTACACCTTC
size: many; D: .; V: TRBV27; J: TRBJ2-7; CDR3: CASSLGSGYEQYF; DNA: TGTGCCAGCAGTTTAGGCTCAGGGTATGAGCAGTACTTC
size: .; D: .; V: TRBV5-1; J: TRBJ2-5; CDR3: CASSPPPRDHEETQYF; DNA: TGCGCCAGCAGCCCGCCGCCCCGGGACCACGAAGAGACCCAGTACTTC
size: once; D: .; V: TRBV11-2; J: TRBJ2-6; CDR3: CASSLVVSSGANVLTF; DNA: TGTGCCAGCAGCTTAGTGGTAAGCTCTGGGGCCAACGTCCTGACTTTC
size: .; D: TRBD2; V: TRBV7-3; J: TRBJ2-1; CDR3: CASSFGTSGRNNEQFF; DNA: TGTGCCAGCAGCTTTGGGACTAGCGGGAGGAACAATGAGCAGTTCTTC
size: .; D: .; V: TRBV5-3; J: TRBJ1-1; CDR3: CARSAAGATRAFF; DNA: TGTGCCAGAAGCGCCGCGGGGGCAACTCGAGCTTTCTTT
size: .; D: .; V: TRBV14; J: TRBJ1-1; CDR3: CASSRGTEAFF; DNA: TGTGCCAGCAGTAGGGGTACTGAAGCTTTCTTT
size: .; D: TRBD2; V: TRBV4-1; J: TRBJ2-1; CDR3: CASSRREGSYNEQFF; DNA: TGCGCCAGCAGCCGACGGGAGGGTTCCTACAATGAGCAGTTCTTC
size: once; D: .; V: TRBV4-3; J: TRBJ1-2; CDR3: CASSQDRTGLNYGYTF; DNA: TGCGCCAGCAGCCAAGATCGAACAGGGCTTAACTATGGCTACACCTTC
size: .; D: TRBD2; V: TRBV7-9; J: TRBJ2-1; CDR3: CASSSGGGEQFF; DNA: TGTGCCAGCAGCTCCGGCGGGGGGGAGCAGTTCTTC
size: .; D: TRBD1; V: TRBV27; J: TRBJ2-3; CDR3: CASSPPTGVGTDTQYF; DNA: TGTGCCAGCAGTCCACCGACAGGGGTTGGTACAGATACGCAGTATTTT
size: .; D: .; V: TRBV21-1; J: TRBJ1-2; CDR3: CASSSDRGKEYGYTF; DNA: TGTGCCAGCAGCAGCGACAGGGGGAAGGAGTATGGCTACACCTTC
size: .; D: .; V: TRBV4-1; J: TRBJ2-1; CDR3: CASSQVSRNEQFF; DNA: TGCGCCAGCAGCCAAGTCTCGCGCAATGAGCAGTTCTTC
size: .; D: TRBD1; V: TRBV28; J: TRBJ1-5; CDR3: CASSYNLGQGGDQPQHF; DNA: TGTGCCAGCAGTTACAACCTTGGACAGGGGGGCGATCAGCCCCAGCATTTT
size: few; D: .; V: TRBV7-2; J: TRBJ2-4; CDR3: CASSLRKNIQYF; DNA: TGTGCCAGCAGCTTGAGGAAAAACATTCAGTACTTC
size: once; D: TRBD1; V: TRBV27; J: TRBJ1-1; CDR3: CASSYRGMNTEAFF; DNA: TGTGCCAGCAGTTACAGGGGGATGAACACTGAAGCTTTCTTT
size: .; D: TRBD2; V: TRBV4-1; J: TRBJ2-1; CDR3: CASSLGLAGPLEQFF; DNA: TGCGCCAGCAGCCTTGGACTAGCGGGGCCACTTGAGCAGTTCTTC
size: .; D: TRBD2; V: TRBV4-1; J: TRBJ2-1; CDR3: CASAGRVNEQFF; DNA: TGCGCCAGCGCAGGGAGGGTGAATGAGCAGTTCTTC
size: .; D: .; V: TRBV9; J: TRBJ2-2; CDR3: CASSVEGRGSTGELFF; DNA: TGTGCCAGCAGCGTAGAAGGTCGGGGGTCCACCGGGGAGCTGTTTTTT
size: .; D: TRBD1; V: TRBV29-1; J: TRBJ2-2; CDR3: CSVEGIQGAETGELFF; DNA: TGCAGCGTTGAAGGGATTCAGGGGGCCGAGACCGGGGAGCTGTTTTTT
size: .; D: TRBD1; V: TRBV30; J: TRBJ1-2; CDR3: CAWSFLQGPFYGYTF; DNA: TGTGCCTGGAGTTTCCTACAGGGGCCCTTTTATGGCTACACCTTC
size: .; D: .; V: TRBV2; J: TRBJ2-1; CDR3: CASSPESSYNEQFF; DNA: TGTGCCAGCAGTCCGGAGAGCTCCTACAATGAGCAGTTCTTC
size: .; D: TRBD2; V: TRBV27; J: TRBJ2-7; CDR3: CASSPGGEQYF; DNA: TGTGCCAGCAGTCCGGGAGGGGAGCAGTACTTC
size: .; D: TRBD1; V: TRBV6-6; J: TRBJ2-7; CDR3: CASSYSLTGYDNEQYF; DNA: TGTGCCAGCAGTTACTCTTTGACAGGGTACGACAACGAGCAGTACTTC
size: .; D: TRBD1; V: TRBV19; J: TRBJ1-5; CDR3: CATSTGAKTRNQPQHF; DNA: TGTGCCACCTCTACAGGGGCGAAAACGCGCAATCAGCCCCAGCATTTT
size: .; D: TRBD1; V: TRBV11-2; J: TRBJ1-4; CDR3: CASSPSGQGYREKLFF; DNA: TGTGCCAGCAGCCCCTCCGGACAGGGATACAGGGAAAAACTGTTTTTT
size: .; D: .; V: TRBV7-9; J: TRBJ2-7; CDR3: CASSSRHTYEQYF; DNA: TGTGCCAGCAGCTCCCGACATACCTACGAGCAGTACTTC
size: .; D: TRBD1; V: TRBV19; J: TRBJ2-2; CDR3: CASNSKDRHFTNTGELFF; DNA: TGTGCCAGTAATTCAAAGGACAGGCATTTTACGAACACCGGGGAGCTGTTTTTT
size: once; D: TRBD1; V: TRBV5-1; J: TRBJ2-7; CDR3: CASSLVTGGFEQYF; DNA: TGCGCCAGCAGCTTGGTCACAGGGGGCTTCGAGCAGTACTTC
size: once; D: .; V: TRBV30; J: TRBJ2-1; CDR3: CAWSGTPSSYNEQFF; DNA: TGTGCCTGGAGTGGGACACCCAGCTCCTACAATGAGCAGTTCTTC
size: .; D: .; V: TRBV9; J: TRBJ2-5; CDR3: CASSAAGTSIETQYF; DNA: TGTGCCAGCAGCGCCGCCGGGACCAGCATAGAGACCCAGTACTTC
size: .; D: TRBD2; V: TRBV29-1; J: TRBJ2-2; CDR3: CSVGGLAGANTGELFF; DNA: TGCAGCGTCGGGGGACTAGCGGGTGCGAACACCGGGGAGCTGTTTTTT
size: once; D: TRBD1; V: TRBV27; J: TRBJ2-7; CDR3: CASSLGTGLLYEQYF; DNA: TGTGCCAGCAGTTTAGGGACAGGACTACTCTACGAGCAGTACTTC
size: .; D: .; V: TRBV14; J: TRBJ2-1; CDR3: CASSPGGKQFF; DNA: TGTGCCAGCAGCCCCGGGGGCAAGCAGTTCTTC